There are a few counts of the clone carrying this TCR beta chain. The data belong to a study of blood T cell repertoires in COVID-19. Study-wide background: In each case, the material was cDNA or gDNA derived from T cells, B-cell-depleted T cells, or PBMCs.

The J segment lost 4 bases and the V segment lost 0 bases, leaving 8 bases of the junction unmatched. This CDR3 spans 17 amino acids. The germline V gene encodes CDR1 SGHRS and CDR2 YFSETQ. Only in-frame clones appear in the TCRdb table, and some are missing; sequencing was by immunoSEQ multiplex PCR. The profile shows some 270,000 clones, about 84% of them singletons. Sequencing was done on a sample of peripheral blood. The receptor was derived from an elderly woman with COVID-19, enrolled during active disease. The V and J genes are TRBV5-1 and TRBJ2-3, with 10 positions matching TRBD2. CDR3 nucleotides: TGCGCCAGCAGCTTGGCCCTTAGCGGGGGGTATGCAGATACGCAGTATTTT. Its protein product is CASSLALSGGYADTQYF.